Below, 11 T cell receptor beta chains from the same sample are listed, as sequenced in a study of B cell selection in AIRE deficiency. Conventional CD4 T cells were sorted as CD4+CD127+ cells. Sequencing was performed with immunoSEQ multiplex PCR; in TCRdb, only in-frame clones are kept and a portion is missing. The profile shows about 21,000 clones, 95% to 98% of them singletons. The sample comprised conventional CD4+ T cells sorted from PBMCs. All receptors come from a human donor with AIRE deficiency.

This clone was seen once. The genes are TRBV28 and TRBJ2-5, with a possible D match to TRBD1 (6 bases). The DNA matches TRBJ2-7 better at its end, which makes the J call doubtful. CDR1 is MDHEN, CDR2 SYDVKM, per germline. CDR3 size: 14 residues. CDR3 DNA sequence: TGTGCCAGCAGTTTACAGGGGATGTCCTACGAGCAGTACTTC. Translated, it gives CASSLQGMSYEQYF.

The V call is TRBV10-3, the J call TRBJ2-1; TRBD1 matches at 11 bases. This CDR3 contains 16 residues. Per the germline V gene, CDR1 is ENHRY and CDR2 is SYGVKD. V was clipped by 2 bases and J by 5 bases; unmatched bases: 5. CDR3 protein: CAISEGRTGGHNEQFF. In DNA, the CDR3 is TGTGCCATCAGTGAGGGTAGGACAGGGGGCCACAATGAGCAGTTCTTC.

The CDR3 loop reads CASSSQSWATGSPLHF. The CDR3 DNA reads TGCGCCAGCAGCTCCCAAAGTTGGGCGACGGGGTCACCCCTCCACTTT. The chain couples TRBV4-3 to TRBJ1-6; D gene uncertain. Trimming removed 5 bases from V and 10 bases from J, with 21 bases in between. Looked up from germline, CDR1 is LGHNA and CDR2 is YSLEER. CDR3 length equals 16 residues.

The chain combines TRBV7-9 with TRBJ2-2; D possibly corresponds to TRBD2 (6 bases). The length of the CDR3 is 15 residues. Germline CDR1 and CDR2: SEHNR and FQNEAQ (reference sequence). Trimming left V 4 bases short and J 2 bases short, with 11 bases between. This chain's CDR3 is CASSWEVGNTGELFF. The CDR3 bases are TGTGCCAGCAGCTGGGAGGTGGGAAACACCGGGGAGCTGTTTTTT.

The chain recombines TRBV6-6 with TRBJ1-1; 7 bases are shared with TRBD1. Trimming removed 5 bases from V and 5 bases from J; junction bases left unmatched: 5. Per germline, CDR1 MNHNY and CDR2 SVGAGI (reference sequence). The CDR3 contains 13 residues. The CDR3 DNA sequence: TGTGCCAGCAGTACAGGGGAGTCAACTGAAGCTTTCTTT. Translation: CASSTGESTEAFF.

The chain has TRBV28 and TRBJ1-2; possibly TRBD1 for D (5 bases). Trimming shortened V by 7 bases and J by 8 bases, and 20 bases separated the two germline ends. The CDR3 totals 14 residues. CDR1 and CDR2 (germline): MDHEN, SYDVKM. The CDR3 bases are TGTGCCAGCAACCCGGGCAGGGATATTTGGGGCTACACCTTC. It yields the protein CASNPGRDIWGYTF.

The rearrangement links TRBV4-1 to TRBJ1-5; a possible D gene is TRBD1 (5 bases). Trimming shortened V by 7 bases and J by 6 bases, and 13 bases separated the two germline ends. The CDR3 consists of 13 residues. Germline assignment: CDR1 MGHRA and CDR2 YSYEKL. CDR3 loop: CASTPGGSQPQHF. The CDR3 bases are TGCGCCAGCACCCCGGGGGGTAGTCAGCCCCAGCATTTT.

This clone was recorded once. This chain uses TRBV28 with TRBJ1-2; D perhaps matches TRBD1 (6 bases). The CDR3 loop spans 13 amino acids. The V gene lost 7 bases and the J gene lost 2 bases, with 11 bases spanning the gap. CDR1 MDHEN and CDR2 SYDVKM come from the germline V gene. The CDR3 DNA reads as TGTGCCAGCAACAGGGTTGGGAACTATGGCTACACCTTC. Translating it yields CASNRVGNYGYTF.

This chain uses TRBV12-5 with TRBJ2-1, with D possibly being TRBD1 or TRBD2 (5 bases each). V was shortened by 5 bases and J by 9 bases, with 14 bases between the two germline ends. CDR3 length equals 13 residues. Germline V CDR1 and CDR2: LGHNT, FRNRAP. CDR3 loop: CASGPVGDGEQFF. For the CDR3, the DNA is TGTGCTAGTGGTCCTGTGGGGGACGGTGAGCAGTTCTTC.

CDR3: CAWTGGDRNQPQHF. The CDR3 DNA reads as TGTGCCTGGACAGGAGGGGATCGTAATCAGCCCCAGCATTTT. This chain connects TRBV30 to TRBJ1-5; TRBD1 might be the D (5 bases). This CDR3 spans 14 amino acids. V was pared by 4 bases and J by 4 bases, with 14 bases between. Germline V CDR1 and CDR2: GTSNPN, SVGIG (reference sequence).

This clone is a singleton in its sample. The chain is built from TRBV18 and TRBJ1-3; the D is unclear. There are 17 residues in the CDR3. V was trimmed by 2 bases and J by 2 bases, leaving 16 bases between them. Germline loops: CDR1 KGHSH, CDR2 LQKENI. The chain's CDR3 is CASSPGVQLTTGNTIYF. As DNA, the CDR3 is TGTGCCAGCTCACCAGGGGTCCAACTGACGACTGGAAACACCATATATTTT. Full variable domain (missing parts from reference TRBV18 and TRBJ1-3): NAGVMQNPRHLVRRRGQEARLRCSPMKGHSHVYWYRQLPEEGLKFMVYLQKENIIDESGMPKERFSAEFPKEGPSILRIQQVVRGDSAAYFCASSPGVQLTTGNTIYFGEGSWLTVV.